Listed below are T cell receptor beta chains from one sample, sequenced in a study of T cell responses to AZD1222 COVID-19 vaccine. Clones were read by immunoSEQ multiplex PCR, and TCRdb kept only the in-frame ones, dropping some. The sample lists about 130,000 clones, approximately 90% occurring once. Specimen: peripheral blood, collected on day 0 of AZD1222 vaccination. The receptors were gathered from an adult in good health. CDR3s leave out the opening cysteine and the closing phenylalanine or tryptophan.

TRBJ1-5 TRBV28 ASRGTGTGNQPQH
TRBJ2-1 TRBV19 ASRSGGGNEQF
TRBJ1-2 TRBV28 ASSLDPPDRGYT
TRBJ2-3 TRBV27 ASTLDNSGGSDTQY
TRBJ2-1 TRBV28 AISPGPTSYNEQF
TRBJ1-2 TRBV30 AWTKGTNYGYT
TRBJ1-2 TRBV5-1 ASSLEGVIGYT
TRBJ1-3 TRBV9 ASSVGVTIY
TRBJ2-3 TRBV14 ASSPLGWESTDTQY
TRBJ1-1 TRBV12-3/TRBV12-4 ASTSSGTNEAF
TRBJ1-1 TRBV6-5 ASTLGLNTEAF
TRBJ1-5 TRBV28 AMRRGGSNQPQH
TRBJ1-1 TRBV5-4 ASGTFLNTEAF
TRBJ2-1 TRBV27 ASSSHLDTSSYNEQF
TRBJ2-1 TRBV27 ASSPRDVSYNEQF
TRBJ1-2 TRBV28 ASSPLGKTGGYT
TRBJ1-1 TRBV6-2/TRBV6-3 ASSYRGKGNTEAF
TRBJ1-1 TRBV19 ASSILSRTDNTEAF
TRBJ1-4 TRBV28 ASSFRVVEKLF
TRBJ1-1 TRBV19 ASSRTYNTEAF
TRBJ1-2 TRBV5-6 ASSPDRRGRYGYT
TRBJ1-4 TRBV29-1 SVNRGGKLF
TRBJ1-1 TRBV14 ASSRRGMVKRDTEAF
TRBJ2-1 TRBV3-1/TRBV3-2 ASSQEWGTSGQHEQF
TRBJ2-3 TRBV18 ASSPLGAGRPDTQY
TRBJ2-7 TRBV25-1 ASSGAQGYEQY
TRBJ2-1 TRBV3-1/TRBV3-2 ASSHDINEQF
TRBJ1-5 TRBV30 AWSPPGVARRTQH
TRBJ2-7 TRBV5-1 ASSSGPTYEQY
TRBJ1-5 TRBV28 ASSPQGQPQH
TRBJ1-1 TRBV14 ASSQVRGWNTEAF
TRBJ1-4 TRBV19 ASSMRTGNEKLF
TRBJ1-1 TRBV28 ASRDSQAANTEAF
TRBJ1-4 TRBV7-2 ASSLSLRQGSEKLF
TRBJ1-1 TRBV19 ASSVTGGRNTEAF
TRBJ1-1 TRBV13 ASSRRGWTEAF
TRBJ1-2 TRBV27 ASSRNRDYGYT
TRBJ2-7 TRBV15 ATSSGRDYEQY
TRBJ2-4 TRBV7-2 ASSWTALGGNIQY
TRBJ2-3 TRBV12-5 ASGLGGTDTQY
TRBJ2-2 TRBV28 ASNKYSGSLSGELF
TRBJ1-6 TRBV7-3 ASSLTGSDSPLH
TRBJ1-1 TRBV7-9 ASSARDTEAF
TRBJ2-1 TRBV5-1 ASSTGLAGGRYNEQF
TRBJ1-1 TRBV13 ASSSGPRTTEAF
TRBJ2-7 TRBV5-4 ASSLAGRKPYEQY